This TCR beta chain was found in a study of long-term antiretroviral therapy in people with HIV. The assay used was immunoSEQ (version v3.0), run at survey level. Each sample had sequencing targeting about 40,000-55,000 T-cell genomes. TCRdb's copy holds only in-frame clones and misses some; the assay was immunoSEQ multiplex PCR. This sample has roughly 40,000 clones, with approximately 94% found just once. HIV-positive participants all received treatment in the United States. Germline V CDR1 and CDR2: MRHNA, SNTAGT. This CDR3 is built from 16 residues. V was pared by 4 bases and J by 2 bases, with 15 bases between.

Sequences were derived from unsorted PBMCs, sampled 9 to 9.5 years after starting antiretroviral therapy. The receptor was isolated from a man between 25 and 39 years old with HIV. The rearrangement uses TRBV6-4 and TRBJ2-1, with D unclear. The CDR3 loop reads CASSVGSATPYNEQFF. DNA of the CDR3: TGTGCCAGCAGTGTGGGCAGCGCTACTCCCTACAATGAGCAGTTCTTC.